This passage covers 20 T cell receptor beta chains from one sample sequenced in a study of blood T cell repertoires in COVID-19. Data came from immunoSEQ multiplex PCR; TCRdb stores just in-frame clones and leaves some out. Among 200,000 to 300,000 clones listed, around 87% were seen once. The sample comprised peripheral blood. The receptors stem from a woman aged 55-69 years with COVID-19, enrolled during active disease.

CDR3 coding DNA: TGTGCCAGTAGGGGGCTTTCCTACAATGAGCAGTTCTTC. Amino acids: CASRGLSYNEQFF. V and J are TRBV19 and TRBJ2-1, with a tentative D call TRBD1 (5 bases). The length of the CDR3 is 13 residues. Germline-derived CDR1 and CDR2 are LNHDA and SQIVND (reference sequence). V was clipped by 6 bases and J by 1 base, with 7 bases between them.

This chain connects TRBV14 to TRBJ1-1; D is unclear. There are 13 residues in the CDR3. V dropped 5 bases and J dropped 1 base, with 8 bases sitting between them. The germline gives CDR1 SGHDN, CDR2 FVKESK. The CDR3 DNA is TGTGCCAGCAGCTGGGCCGGGAACACTGAAGCTTTCTTT. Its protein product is CASSWAGNTEAFF.

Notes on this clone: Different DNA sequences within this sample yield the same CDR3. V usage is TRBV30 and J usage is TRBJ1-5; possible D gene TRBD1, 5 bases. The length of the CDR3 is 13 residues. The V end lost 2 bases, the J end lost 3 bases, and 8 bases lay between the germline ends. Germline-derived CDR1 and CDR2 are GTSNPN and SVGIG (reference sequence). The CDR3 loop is CAWSRGLNQPQHF. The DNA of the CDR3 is TGTGCCTGGAGTAGGGGCCTCAATCAGCCCCAGCATTTT.

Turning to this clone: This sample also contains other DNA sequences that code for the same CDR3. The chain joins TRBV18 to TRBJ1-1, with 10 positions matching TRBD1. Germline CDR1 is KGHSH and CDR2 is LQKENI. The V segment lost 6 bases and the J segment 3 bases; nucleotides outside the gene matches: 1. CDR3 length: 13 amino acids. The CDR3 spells CASSGQGDTEAFF. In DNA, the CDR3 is TGTGCCAGCTCCGGACAGGGGGACACTGAAGCTTTCTTT.

This CDR3 reads CASSLGLAANTEAFF. DNA for the CDR3: TGTGCCAGCAGCTTAGGTTTAGCCGCGAACACTGAAGCTTTCTTT. V usage is TRBV7-9 and J usage is TRBJ1-1, with D uncertain. The CDR3 is made up of 15 amino acids. Trimming cost V 1 base and J 1 base, with 10 bases left between them. CDR1 is SEHNR and CDR2 is FQNEAQ in the germline V gene (reference sequence).

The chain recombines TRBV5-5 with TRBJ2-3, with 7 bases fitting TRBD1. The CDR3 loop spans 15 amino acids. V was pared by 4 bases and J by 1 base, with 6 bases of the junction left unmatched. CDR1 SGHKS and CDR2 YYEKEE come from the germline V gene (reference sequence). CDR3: CASSPRDSRTDTQYF. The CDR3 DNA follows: TGTGCCAGCAGCCCTCGGGACAGCCGCACAGATACGCAGTATTTT.

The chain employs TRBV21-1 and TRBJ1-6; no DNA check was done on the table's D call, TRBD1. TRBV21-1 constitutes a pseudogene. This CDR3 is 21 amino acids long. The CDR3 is CASSTEKQGIHKSSYNSPLHF. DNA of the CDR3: TGTGCCAGCAGCACCGAGAAACAGGGTATCCACAAAAGCTCCTATAATTCACCCCTCCACTTT.

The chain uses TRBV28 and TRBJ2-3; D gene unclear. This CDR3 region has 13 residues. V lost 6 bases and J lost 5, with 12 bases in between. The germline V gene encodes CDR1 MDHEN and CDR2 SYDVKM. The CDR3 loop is CASSPAPGDTQYF. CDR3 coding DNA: TGTGCCAGCAGCCCCGCGCCCGGAGATACGCAGTATTTT. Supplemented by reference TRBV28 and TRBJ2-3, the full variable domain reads DVKVTQSSRYLVKRTGEKVFLECVQDMDHENMFWYRQDPGLGLRLIYFSYDVKMKEKGDIPEGYSVSREKKERFSLILESASTNQTSMYLCASSPAPGDTQYFGPGTRLTVL.

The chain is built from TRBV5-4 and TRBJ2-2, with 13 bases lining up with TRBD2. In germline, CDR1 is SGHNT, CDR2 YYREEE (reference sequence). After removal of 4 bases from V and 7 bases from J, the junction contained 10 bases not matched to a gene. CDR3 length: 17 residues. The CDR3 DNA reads TGTGCCAGCAGCCTACCGGGACTAGCGGGACGCCACGGGGAGCTGTTTTTT. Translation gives CASSLPGLAGRHGELFF.

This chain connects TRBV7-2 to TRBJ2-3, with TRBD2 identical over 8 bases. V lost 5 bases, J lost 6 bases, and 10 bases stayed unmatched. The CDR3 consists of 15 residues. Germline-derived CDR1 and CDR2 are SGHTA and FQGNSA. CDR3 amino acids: CASSLSGIRVDTQYF. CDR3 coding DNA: TGTGCCAGCAGCCTTAGCGGGATTCGGGTGGATACGCAGTATTTT.

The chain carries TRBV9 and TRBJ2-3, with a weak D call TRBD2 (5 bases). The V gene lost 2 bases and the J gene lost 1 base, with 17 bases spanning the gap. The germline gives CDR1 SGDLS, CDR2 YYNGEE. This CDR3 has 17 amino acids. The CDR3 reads CASSVEGTPGGTDTQYF. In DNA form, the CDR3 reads TGTGCCAGCAGCGTTGAAGGCACCCCCGGGGGCACAGATACGCAGTATTTT.

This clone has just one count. The CDR3 DNA reads as TGCGCCAGCAGCACGGACAGGGGACGCTACGAGCAGTACTTC. This translates into CASSTDRGRYEQYF. The chain uses TRBV5-1 and TRBJ2-7; 9 bases map to TRBD1. Germline V CDR1 and CDR2: SGHRS, YFSETQ. V gave up 4 bases and J gave up 3 bases; unmatched junction bases: 5. The CDR3 extends over 14 amino acids.

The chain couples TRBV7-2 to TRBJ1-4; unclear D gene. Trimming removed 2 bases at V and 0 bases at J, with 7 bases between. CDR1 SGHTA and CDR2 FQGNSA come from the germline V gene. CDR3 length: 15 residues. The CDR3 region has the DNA TGTGCCAGCAGCTTATTCCGTGCAACTAATGAAAAACTGTTTTTT. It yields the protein CASSLFRATNEKLFF.

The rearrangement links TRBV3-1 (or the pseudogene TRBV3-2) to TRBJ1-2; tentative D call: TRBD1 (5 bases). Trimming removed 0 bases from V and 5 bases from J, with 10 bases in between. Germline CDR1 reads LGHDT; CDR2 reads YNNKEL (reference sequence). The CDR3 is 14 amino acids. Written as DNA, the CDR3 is TGTGCCAGCAGCCAAGAGTGGGGCACGTATGGCTACACCTTC. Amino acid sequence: CASSQEWGTYGYTF.

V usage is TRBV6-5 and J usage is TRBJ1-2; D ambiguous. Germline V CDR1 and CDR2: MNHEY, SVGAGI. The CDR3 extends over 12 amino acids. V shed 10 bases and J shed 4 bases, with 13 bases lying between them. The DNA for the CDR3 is TGTGCCACCCGGGTCAAAATCTATGGCTACACCTTC. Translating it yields CATRVKIYGYTF.

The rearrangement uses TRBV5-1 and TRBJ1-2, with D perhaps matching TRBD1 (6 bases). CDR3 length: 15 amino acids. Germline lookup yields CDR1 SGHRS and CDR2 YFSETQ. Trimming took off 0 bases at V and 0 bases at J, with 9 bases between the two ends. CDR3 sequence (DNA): TGCGCCAGCAGCTTGGGACAGGAACCTAACTATGGCTACACCTTC. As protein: CASSLGQEPNYGYTF.

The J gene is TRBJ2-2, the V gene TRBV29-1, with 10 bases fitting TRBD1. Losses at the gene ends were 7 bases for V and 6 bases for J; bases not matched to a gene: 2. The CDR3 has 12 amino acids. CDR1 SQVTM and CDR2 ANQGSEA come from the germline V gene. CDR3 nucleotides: TGCAGCGGGGGGACAGGGGCCGGGGAGCTGTTTTTT. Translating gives CSGGTGAGELFF.

Written as DNA, the CDR3 is TGTGCCAGCAGCCGGACGGAGGGGAATAATGAAAAACTGTTTTTT. This codes for CASSRTEGNNEKLFF. V usage is TRBV6-5 and J usage is TRBJ1-4; the D gene is possibly TRBD1 (5 bases). Germline CDR1 and CDR2: MNHEY and SVGAGI. The germline V and J ends were trimmed by 6 bases and 4 bases, with 15 bases remaining between them. The CDR3 runs to 15 residues.

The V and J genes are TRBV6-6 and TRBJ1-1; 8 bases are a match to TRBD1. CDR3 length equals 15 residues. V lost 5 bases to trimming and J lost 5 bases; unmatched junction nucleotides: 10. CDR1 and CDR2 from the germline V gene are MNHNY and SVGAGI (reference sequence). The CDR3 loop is CASSGTTGVGTEAFF. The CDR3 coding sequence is TGTGCCAGCAGTGGCACGACAGGGGTTGGGACTGAAGCTTTCTTT.

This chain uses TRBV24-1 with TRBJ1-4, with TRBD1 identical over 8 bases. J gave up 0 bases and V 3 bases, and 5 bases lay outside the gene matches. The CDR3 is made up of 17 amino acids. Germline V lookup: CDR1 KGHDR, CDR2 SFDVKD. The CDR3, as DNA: TGTGCCACCAGTGATCGGACAGGGAGCCCAACTAATGAAAAACTGTTTTTT. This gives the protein CATSDRTGSPTNEKLFF.